The next 22 T cell receptor beta chains were all read from a single sample in a study of identical twins. In TCRdb, the 5' RACE reads were re-called with MiXCR into one record per CDR3 protein. The sample has 1.5 million or so distinct CDR3 sequences; about 30% are singletons. Input material: cord blood. These receptors came from a newborn girl in good health.

Concerning this clonotype itself: One end of the junction is discordant with germline, which a read error may explain. V and J are TRBV5-8 and TRBJ2-3; 7 bases match TRBD2. The CDR3 is made up of 14 amino acids. The germline V gene encodes CDR1 SGHTS and CDR2 YDEGEE. The CDR3 nucleotides are TGTGCCAGCAGCTTGCGCGGGAGTGCAGATACGCAGGATTTT. This translates into CASSLRGSADTQDF.

A few counts support this clonotype. The rearrangement uses TRBV7-2 and TRBJ2-1; no reliable D call. Trimming took 1 base from V and 5 from J, leaving 9 bases between them. The CDR3 runs 14 residues. Germline V lookup: CDR1 SGHTA, CDR2 FQGNSA. The CDR3 loop is CASSLVVADNEQFF. DNA of the CDR3: TGTGCCAGCAGCTTAGTCGTGGCAGACAATGAGCAGTTCTTC.

The CDR3 DNA reads as TGCAGTGCATCTAGCGGACACTACAATGAGCAGTTCTTC. It encodes CSASSGHYNEQFF. The genes are TRBV20-1 and TRBJ2-1; TRBD2 aligns across 7 bases. Trimming removed 6 bases from V and 3 bases from J; junction bases left unmatched: 5. Germline values: CDR1 DFQATT, CDR2 SNEGSKA (reference sequence). The length of the CDR3 is 13 residues.

The V call is TRBV18, the J call TRBJ2-1; maybe TRBD2 (5 bases). The J call may not be correct, given that the DNA end is closer to TRBJ2-7. The CDR3 contains 14 residues. Germline V gene data show CDR1 as KGHSH and CDR2 as LQKENI. The CDR3 reads CASSPQRAYNEQYF. CDR3 sequence (DNA): TGTGCCAGCTCACCACAGAGGGCCTACAATGAGCAGTACTTC.

This clonotype was picked up one time. The J gene is TRBJ2-1, the V gene TRBV4-1, with 12 bases that match TRBD2. Germline assignment: CDR1 MGHRA and CDR2 YSYEKL. The length of the CDR3 is 17 residues. With V trimmed by 2 bases and J by 5 bases, 7 bases remained unmatched. The CDR3 here is CASSQPLAGGPNNEQFF. The CDR3 DNA sequence: TGCGCCAGCAGCCAACCTCTAGCGGGAGGGCCTAACAATGAGCAGTTCTTC.

The V and J genes are TRBV5-1 and TRBJ1-2; a possible D gene is TRBD1 (5 bases). CDR1 and CDR2 from the germline V gene are SGHRS and YFSETQ. V was pared by 4 bases and J by 2 bases, with 15 bases between. The CDR3 is made up of 15 amino acids. The CDR3: CASSPGRTLNYGYTF. CDR3 DNA: TGCGCCAGCAGCCCGGGACGGACCCTCAACTATGGCTACACCTTC. Using reference TRBV5-1 and TRBJ1-2 for the parts outside the CDR3, the full variable domain is KAGVTQTPRYLIKTRGQQVTLSCSPISGHRSVSWYQQTPGQGLQFLFEYFSETQRNKGNFPGRFSGRQFSNSRSEMNVSTLELGDSALYLCASSPGRTLNYGYTFGSGTRLTVV.

The CDR3 here is CASSFRLAGAVEQYF. CDR3 DNA: TGTGCCAGCAGTTTTCGACTAGCGGGAGCAGTTGAGCAGTACTTC. This sequence joins TRBV28 and TRBJ2-5; 12 bases are a match to TRBD2. Germline trimming cut 3 bases from V and 11 bases from J; bases unmatched to any gene: 10. Per the germline V gene, CDR1 is MDHEN and CDR2 is SYDVKM. The CDR3 contains 15 residues.

The CDR3 nucleotides read TGTGCCAGCTCACCACGGGGGCGCAATGAGCAGTTCTTC. As protein: CASSPRGRNEQFF. The rearrangement links TRBV18 to TRBJ2-1; weak D call: TRBD1 (6 bases). The CDR3 runs to 13 residues. CDR1 KGHSH and CDR2 LQKENI come from the germline V gene. V was pared by 1 base and J by 6 bases, with 7 bases between.

As for this clonotype: One end of the junction fails to match germline, which may point to a read error. This CDR3 reads CAGSLTTGGGNSPLHF. The CDR3 nucleotides read TGTGCCGGCAGCTTAACGACAGGCGGTGGTAATTCACCCCTCCACTTT. The genes are TRBV7-9 and TRBJ1-6, with TRBD1 as a possible D gene (6 bases). Germline V gives CDR1 SEHNR, CDR2 FQNEAQ (reference sequence). This CDR3 comprises 16 residues.

The CDR3 region has the DNA TGCAGTGCTAGCCGGCGCGGGAGCTCCTACAATGAGCAGTTCTTC. Its translation is CSASRRGSSYNEQFF. The chain joins TRBV20-1 to TRBJ2-1; 7 nucleotides agree with TRBD2. CDR1 and CDR2 from the germline V gene are DFQATT and SNEGSKA (reference sequence). The CDR3 is made up of 15 amino acids. V gave up 3 bases and J gave up 0 bases; unmatched junction bases: 5.

This clonotype was seen a single time. With a much larger clone just one base away, this may be a read error. The chain carries TRBV9 and TRBJ2-5, with 8 nucleotides matching TRBD2. Germline lookup yields CDR1 SGDLS and CDR2 YYNGEE. The CDR3 contains 14 residues. V trimming: 0 bases; J trimming: 11 bases; junction bases outside the gene matches: 9. For the CDR3, the DNA is TGTGCCAGCAGCGTAGTGGGACTAGACAATGAGCAGTACTTC. Translating it yields CASSVVGLDNEQYF.

In its sample, this clonotype was seen a few times. The chain has TRBV20-1 and TRBJ2-3; 8 bases fit TRBD2. V lost 4 bases and J lost 2; bases outside the gene matches: 5. This CDR3 has 14 amino acids. Germline CDR1 DFQATT, CDR2 SNEGSKA (reference sequence). CDR3: CSATRSGNTDTQYF. The CDR3 DNA reads as TGCAGTGCTACCCGTAGCGGGAACACAGATACGCAGTATTTT.

CDR3 amino acids: CASSQAFSGRVGELFF. The CDR3 nucleotides read TGTGCCAGCAGCCAGGCCTTTAGCGGGAGAGTCGGGGAGCTGTTTTTT. The rearrangement joins TRBV4-2 to TRBJ2-2; 9 bases agree with TRBD2. V dropped 3 bases and J dropped 7; count of bases not matched to a gene: 9. The CDR3 contains 16 residues. Germline V gives CDR1 LGHNA, CDR2 YNFKEQ.

The sample holds a few counts of this clonotype. The chain uses TRBV12-3 or TRBV12-4 and TRBJ2-3; 15 nucleotides agree with TRBD2. The CDR3 length is 18 residues. V lost 5 bases and J lost 1; bases outside the gene matches: 7. For the CDR3, the DNA is TGTGCCAGCAGTCGGACTAGCGGGGGGGCTACAGGCACAGATACGCAGTATTTT. Its translation: CASSRTSGGATGTDTQYF.

This clonotype was observed a handful of times. The chain couples TRBV29-1 to TRBJ2-3; D is perhaps TRBD2 (6 bases). Germline CDR1 is SQVTM and CDR2 is ANQGSEA. CDR3 length: 15 residues. V gave up 4 bases and J gave up 0 bases, with 14 bases separating them. The CDR3 spells CSVGSGTVSTDTQYF. CDR3 nucleotide sequence: TGCAGCGTTGGTTCGGGGACTGTTAGCACAGATACGCAGTATTTT.

This clonotype appeared a few times. V and J are TRBV20-1 and TRBJ2-3, with TRBD2 matching 8 bases. Germline V gene sequence: CDR1 DFQATT, CDR2 SNEGSKA (reference sequence). This CDR3 has 15 amino acids. Trimming at V came to 1 base and at J to 1 base, leaving 4 bases not matched to a gene. The CDR3 region is CSARVSLAGTDTQYF. CDR3 nucleotide sequence: TGCAGTGCTAGAGTATCACTAGCGGGCACAGATACGCAGTATTTT.

The rearrangement links TRBV5-1 to TRBJ1-1, with D maybe TRBD1 (6 bases). From germline, CDR1 is SGHRS and CDR2 YFSETQ. The V end lost 4 bases, the J end lost 1 base, and 14 bases lay between the germline ends. This CDR3 is 15 amino acids long. The CDR3 loop reads CASSLQTQGNTEAFF. CDR3 DNA sequence: TGCGCCAGCAGCCTCCAAACACAGGGGAACACTGAAGCTTTCTTT.

This chain joins TRBV6-6 and TRBJ2-3; 12 bases align to TRBD2. Germline values: CDR1 MNHNY, CDR2 SVGAGI (reference sequence). Trimming took 6 bases from V and 6 from J; bases not matched to a gene: 7. The CDR3 has 15 amino acids. The CDR3 reads CASRPLAGGQDTQYF. The CDR3 nucleotides read TGTGCCAGCAGGCCCCTAGCGGGGGGGCAGGATACGCAGTATTTT.

The rearrangement uses TRBV20-1 and TRBJ2-5; possibly TRBD2 for D (6 bases). Germline-derived CDR1 and CDR2 are DFQATT and SNEGSKA (reference sequence). The V gene lost 1 base and the J gene lost 2 bases, with 14 bases spanning the gap. This CDR3 contains 15 residues. Here the CDR3 DNA reads TGCAGTGCTAGAGTTCGACTAGTGGGACAAGAGACCCAGTACTTC. Protein: CSARVRLVGQETQYF.

This clonotype was seen more than once but under ten times. The genes are TRBV28 and TRBJ1-1; a possible D gene is TRBD1 (6 bases). The CDR3 sequence is 12 residues long. V was pared by 6 bases and J by 4 bases, with 9 bases between. Germline assignment: CDR1 MDHEN and CDR2 SYDVKM. CDR3 amino acids: CASSEGVTEAFF. The CDR3 DNA reads TGTGCCAGCAGCGAGGGGGTCACTGAAGCTTTCTTT.

This clonotype turned up a few times. This sequence joins TRBV19 and TRBJ2-3; tentatively, D is TRBD2 (5 bases). The germline gives CDR1 LNHDA, CDR2 SQIVND (reference sequence). The CDR3 runs to 16 residues. Trimming took 8 bases from V and 0 from J, leaving 18 bases between them. The DNA for the CDR3 is TGTGCCAGTCGAGACCTCCTAGCATCGAGCACAGATACGCAGTATTTT. It codes for CASRDLLASSTDTQYF.

This clonotype was seen more than once but under ten times. The rearrangement uses TRBV27 and TRBJ2-1, with unresolved D. This CDR3 has 13 residues. Germline-derived CDR1 and CDR2 are MNHEY and SMNVEV (reference sequence). V lost 4 bases to trimming and J lost 8 bases, with 12 bases between them. CDR3 nucleotide sequence: TGTGCCAGCAGTTCTGGACCCGGCCATGAGCAGTTCTTC. Translated, it gives CASSSGPGHEQFF.